Here is one TCR beta chain with its context. The data are from a study of blood T cell repertoires in COVID-19. TCRdb keeps only in-frame clones here, not all; method: immunoSEQ multiplex PCR. In the table there are about 240,000 clones, about 80% of which are singletons. Recruits, aged about 18 to 95 years, lived in 25 or so US areas. This clonotype was sampled from a woman aged 35 to 49 who had been exposed to COVID-19. The sequencing sample was made of PBMCs or T cells enriched from blood (not recorded which).

CDR3 sequence (DNA): TGTGCCAGCAGCCGGGACACTGGGGATTCTGGGGCCAACGTCCTGACTTTC. It yields the protein CASSRDTGDSGANVLTF. V is TRBV4-2 and J is TRBJ2-6, with D perhaps TRBD1 (6 bases). V was clipped by 4 bases and J by 1 base, with 14 bases between them. The germline CDR1 and CDR2 sequences are LGHNA and YNFKEQ. The CDR3 has 17 amino acids.